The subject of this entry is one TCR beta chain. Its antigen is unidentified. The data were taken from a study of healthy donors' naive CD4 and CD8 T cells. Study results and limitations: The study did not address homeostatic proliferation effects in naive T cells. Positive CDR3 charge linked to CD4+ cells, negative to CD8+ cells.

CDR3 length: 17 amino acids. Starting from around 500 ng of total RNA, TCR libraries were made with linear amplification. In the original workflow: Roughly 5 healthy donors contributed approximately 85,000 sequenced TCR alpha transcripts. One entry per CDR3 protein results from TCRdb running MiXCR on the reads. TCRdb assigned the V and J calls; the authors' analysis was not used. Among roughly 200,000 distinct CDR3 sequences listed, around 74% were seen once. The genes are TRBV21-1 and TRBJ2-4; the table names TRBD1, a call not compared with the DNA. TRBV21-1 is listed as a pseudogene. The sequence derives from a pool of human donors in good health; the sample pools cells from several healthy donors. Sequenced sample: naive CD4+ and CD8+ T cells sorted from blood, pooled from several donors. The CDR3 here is CASSPFWTGLAKNIQYF. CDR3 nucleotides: TGTGCCAGCAGCCCATTCTGGACAGGCCTAGCCAAAAACATTCAGTACTTC.